This T cell receptor beta chain was retrieved from a study of blood T cell repertoires in COVID-19. Study information: Samples came from the United States, Italy and Spain, spanning acute and convalescent COVID-19.

The protocol was immunoSEQ multiplex PCR, while the TCRdb copy is restricted to in-frame clones and leaves out a portion. The sample includes approximately 350,000 clones, more than 85% of them seen just once. Germline V CDR1 and CDR2: LGHDT, YNNKEL (reference sequence). V lost 4 bases, J lost 6 bases, and 23 bases lay in between. The CDR3 loop spans 17 amino acids. Source material: PBMCs or T cells enriched from blood (not recorded which). The V call is TRBV3-1 (or the pseudogene TRBV3-2), the J call TRBJ2-3; the D gene is possibly TRBD2 (6 bases). The clonotype originates from a woman in her twenties or thirties who had recovered from COVID-19. CDR3 region: CASSPKTLAPTRDTQYF. The CDR3 DNA sequence: TGTGCCAGCAGCCCAAAAACCCTAGCGCCAACACGGGATACGCAGTATTTT.